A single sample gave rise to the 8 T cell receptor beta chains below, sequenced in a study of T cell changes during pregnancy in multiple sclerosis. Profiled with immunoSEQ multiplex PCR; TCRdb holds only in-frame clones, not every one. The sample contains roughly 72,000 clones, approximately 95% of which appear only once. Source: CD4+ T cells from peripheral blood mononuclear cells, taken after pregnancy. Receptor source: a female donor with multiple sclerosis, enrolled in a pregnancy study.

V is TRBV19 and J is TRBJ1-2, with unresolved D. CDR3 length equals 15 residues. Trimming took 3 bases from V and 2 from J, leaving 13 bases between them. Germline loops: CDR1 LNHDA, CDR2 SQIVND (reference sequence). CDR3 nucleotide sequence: TGTGCCAGTAGTATTATAATTGGACTGAACTATGGCTACACCTTC. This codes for CASSIIIGLNYGYTF.

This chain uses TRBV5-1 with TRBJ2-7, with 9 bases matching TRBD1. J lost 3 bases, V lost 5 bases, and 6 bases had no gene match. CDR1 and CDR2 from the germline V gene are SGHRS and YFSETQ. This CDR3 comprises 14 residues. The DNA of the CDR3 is TGCGCCAGCAGACAGACAGGGGGAGTCTACGAGCAGTACTTC. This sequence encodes CASRQTGGVYEQYF. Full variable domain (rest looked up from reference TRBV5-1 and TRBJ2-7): KAGVTQTPRYLIKTRGQQVTLSCSPISGHRSVSWYQQTPGQGLQFLFEYFSETQRNKGNFPGRFSGRQFSNSRSEMNVSTLELGDSALYLCASRQTGGVYEQYFGPGTRLTVT.

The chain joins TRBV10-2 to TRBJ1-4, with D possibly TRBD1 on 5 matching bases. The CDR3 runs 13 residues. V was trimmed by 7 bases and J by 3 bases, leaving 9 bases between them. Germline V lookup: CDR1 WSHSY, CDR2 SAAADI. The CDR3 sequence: CASKGLPNEKLFF. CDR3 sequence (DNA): TGCGCCAGCAAGGGACTGCCTAATGAAAAACTGTTTTTT.

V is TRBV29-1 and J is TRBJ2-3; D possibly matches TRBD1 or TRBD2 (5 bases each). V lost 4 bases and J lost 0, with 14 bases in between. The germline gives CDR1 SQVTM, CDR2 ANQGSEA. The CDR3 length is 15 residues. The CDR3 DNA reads TGCAGCGTTGGAGAGGGGCTAGTGAGCACAGATACGCAGTATTTT. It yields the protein CSVGEGLVSTDTQYF.

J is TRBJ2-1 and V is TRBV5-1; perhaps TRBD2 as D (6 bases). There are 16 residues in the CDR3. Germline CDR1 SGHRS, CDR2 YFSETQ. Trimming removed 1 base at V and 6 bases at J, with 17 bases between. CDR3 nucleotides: TGCGCCAGCAGCTTGCTGTCGGGAGATAGGCGCAATGAGCAGTTCTTC. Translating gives CASSLLSGDRRNEQFF.

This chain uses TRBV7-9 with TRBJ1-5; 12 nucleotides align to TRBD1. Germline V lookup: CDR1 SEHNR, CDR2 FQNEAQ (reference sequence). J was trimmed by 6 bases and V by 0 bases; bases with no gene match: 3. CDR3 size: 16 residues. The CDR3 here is CASSLAGQGAFQPQHF. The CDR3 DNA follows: TGTGCCAGCAGCTTAGCGGGACAGGGGGCCTTTCAGCCCCAGCATTTT.

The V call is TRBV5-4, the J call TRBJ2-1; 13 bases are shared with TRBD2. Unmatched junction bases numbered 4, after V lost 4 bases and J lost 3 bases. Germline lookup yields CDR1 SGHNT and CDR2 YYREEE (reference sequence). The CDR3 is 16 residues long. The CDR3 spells CASSPRLAGGYNEQFF. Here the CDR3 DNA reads TGTGCCAGCAGCCCCAGACTAGCGGGAGGCTACAATGAGCAGTTCTTC.

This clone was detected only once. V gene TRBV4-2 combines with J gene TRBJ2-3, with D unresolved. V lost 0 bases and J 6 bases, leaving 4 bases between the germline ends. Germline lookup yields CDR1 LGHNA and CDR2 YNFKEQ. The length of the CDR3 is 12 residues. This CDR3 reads CASSQDLDTQYF. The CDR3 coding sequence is TGTGCCAGCAGCCAAGACCTGGATACGCAGTATTTT.